Listed here are 19 T cell receptor beta chains from one sample, sequenced in a study of long-term antiretroviral therapy in people with HIV (dated 2022 in TCRdb). The immunoSEQ hsTCRB v3.0 assay was used at survey level resolution to sequence the TRB variable region. Drawn from immuneACCESS, this table holds only the in-frame rearrangements with V and J called that TCRdb kept. Clones are partly lost; checked studies trace under half to an unresolved V gene and leave the rest unexplained. Counted in this sample were about 36,000 clones; about four fifths of them appeared once. The leading ten clones occupy approximately 6.1% of the sample. The sequences come from unsorted PBMCs, collected 0.6 years after starting antiretroviral therapy. The receptor set was obtained from a man aged 18 to 29 with HIV.

J is TRBJ1-3 and V is TRBV6-1; D not resolved. The V gene's germline CDR1 is MNHNS and CDR2 SASEGT. This CDR3 comprises 15 residues. The V end lost 1 base, the J end lost 1 base, and 8 bases lay between the germline ends. For the CDR3, the DNA is TGTGCCAGCAGTGAAGATCGAGGTTCTGGAAACACCATATATTTT. Amino acid sequence: CASSEDRGSGNTIYF.

The chain uses TRBV10-3 and TRBJ2-7, with 8 bases aligning to TRBD1. Looked up from germline, CDR1 is ENHRY and CDR2 is SYGVKD. The length of the CDR3 is 14 residues. V shed 9 bases and J 3 bases; nucleotides not matched to a gene: 10. The CDR3 DNA reads as TGTGCCATGGCTGGAGACAGGGGCGTCTACGAGCAGTACTTC. The encoded protein is CAMAGDRGVYEQYF.

The chain recombines TRBV25-1 with TRBJ2-7; TRBD2 matches at 7 bases. This CDR3 is built from 12 residues. Germline lookup yields CDR1 MGHDK and CDR2 SYGVNS. Trimming cost V 8 bases and J 6 bases; bases outside gene matches: 7. The CDR3 protein is CASRGEGREQYF. The CDR3 DNA reads TGTGCCAGCCGGGGGGAGGGGCGCGAGCAGTACTTC.

This clone has a handful of counts. This chain joins TRBV21-1 and TRBJ1-5. TRBV21-1 is a known pseudogene. The CDR3 spans 18 residues. The CDR3, as DNA: TGTGCCAGCAGCAAGCGAGTAATTGAGAGTGGCAGCAATCAGCCCCAGCATTTT. Protein: CASSKRVIESGSNQPQHF.

This clone has a handful of counts. The chain combines TRBV19 with TRBJ2-3; D ambiguous. This CDR3 spans 11 amino acids. The V end lost 4 bases, the J end lost 6 bases, and 5 bases lay between the germline ends. CDR1 and CDR2 (germline): LNHDA, SQIVND (reference sequence). The DNA for the CDR3 is TGTGCCAGTAGTAGAGCGGATACGCAGTATTTT. It encodes CASSRADTQYF.

V gene TRBV4-1 combines with J gene TRBJ1-1, with D uncertain. From germline, CDR1 is MGHRA and CDR2 YSYEKL. Trimming pared 0 bases from V and 0 bases from J, leaving 17 bases between. The CDR3 consists of 18 residues. Written as DNA, the CDR3 is TGCGCCAGCAGCCAAGACGGAAACTCCCGGCGACTGAACACTGAAGCTTTCTTT. Residues: CASSQDGNSRRLNTEAFF.

This chain links TRBV6-5 with TRBJ2-3; no clear D gene. This CDR3 spans 13 amino acids. V gave up 9 bases and J gave up 1 base, with 11 bases separating them. CDR1 and CDR2 (germline): MNHEY, SVGAGI. This chain's CDR3 is CASRKAGTDTQYF. The CDR3 DNA reads as TGTGCCAGTCGCAAGGCGGGCACAGATACGCAGTATTTT.

The J gene is TRBJ2-3, the V gene TRBV27; 11 nucleotides align to TRBD2. Unmatched junction bases numbered 4, after V lost 5 bases and J lost 6 bases. Germline CDR1 reads MNHEY; CDR2 reads SMNVEV (reference sequence). CDR3 size: 14 residues. The CDR3 loop reads CASSRLAGSDTQYF. The CDR3 coding sequence is TGTGCCAGCAGTCGACTAGCGGGATCGGATACGCAGTATTTT.

The V gene is TRBV19, the J gene TRBJ2-7, with a tentative D call TRBD2 (5 bases). The CDR3 is 13 amino acids. Trimming shortened V by 5 bases and J by 5 bases, and 13 bases separated the two germline ends. Germline values: CDR1 LNHDA, CDR2 SQIVND (reference sequence). DNA of the CDR3: TGTGCCAGTAGTGAGACTATTTCCAACGAGCAGTACTTC. This encodes CASSETISNEQYF.

This clone was detected once. The V gene is TRBV7-9, the J gene TRBJ2-5; D not certain. The V gene's germline CDR1 is SEHNR and CDR2 FQNEAQ (reference sequence). This CDR3 is built from 13 residues. V lost 1 base, J lost 4 bases, and 7 bases lay in between. CDR3 sequence reads: CASSLEVVETQYF. In DNA, the CDR3 is TGTGCCAGCAGCTTAGAAGTAGTAGAGACCCAGTACTTC.

The CDR3 reads CASSSSSGTGEAQYF. The CDR3 bases are TGTGCCAGCAGCTCCTCCTCCGGGACAGGTGAAGCGCAGTACTTC. The J gene is TRBJ2-7, the V gene TRBV5-5; TRBD1 matches at 8 bases. CDR1 is SGHKS and CDR2 is YYEKEE in the germline V gene (reference sequence). The CDR3 runs 15 residues. Germline trimming cut 3 bases from V and 9 bases from J; bases unmatched to any gene: 14.

The gene calls are TRBV27 and TRBJ2-7; D is perhaps TRBD2 (5 bases). Germline values: CDR1 MNHEY, CDR2 SMNVEV (reference sequence). V lost 8 bases and J 5 bases, leaving 22 bases between the germline ends. The CDR3 contains 15 residues. The CDR3 here is CASGWTGRIWDEQYF. The CDR3 DNA is TGTGCCAGCGGGTGGACTGGAAGAATTTGGGACGAGCAGTACTTC.

The chain is built from TRBV7-2 and TRBJ2-3; D may be TRBD1 (8 bases). Germline V gives CDR1 SGHTA, CDR2 FQGNSA. The CDR3 covers 17 residues. Trimming pared 5 bases from V and 2 bases from J, leaving 20 bases between. CDR3 residues: CASSARQGRGFTDTQYF. Here the CDR3 DNA reads TGTGCCAGCAGCGCCCGACAGGGGCGGGGGTTCACAGATACGCAGTATTTT.

The gene calls are TRBV6-6 and TRBJ1-1, with a weak D call TRBD1 (5 bases). CDR3 length: 13 amino acids. V shed 6 bases and J shed 3 bases, with 11 bases lying between them. Germline V lookup: CDR1 MNHNY, CDR2 SVGAGI (reference sequence). For the CDR3, the DNA is TGTGCCAGCAGCAAAGACAGCTACACTGAAGCTTTCTTT. Protein product: CASSKDSYTEAFF.

The chain combines TRBV28 with TRBJ1-2; D possibly corresponds to TRBD1 (5 bases). There are 12 residues in the CDR3. Deletions cut 6 bases from V and 4 bases from J, with 9 bases between. The V gene's germline CDR1 is MDHEN and CDR2 SYDVKM. The DNA for the CDR3 is TGTGCCAGCAGGACCACAGGCTATGGCTACACCTTC. This translates into CASRTTGYGYTF.

J is TRBJ2-7 and V is TRBV6-6; D may be TRBD1 (5 bases). CDR1 and CDR2 (germline): MNHNY, SVGAGI (reference sequence). This CDR3 is 14 amino acids long. Deletions cut 4 bases from V and 3 bases from J, with 13 bases between. DNA for the CDR3: TGTGCCAGCAGTTCGGTACAGGATAGCTACGAGCAGTACTTC. It codes for CASSSVQDSYEQYF.

This chain connects TRBV10-3 to TRBJ1-1, with a tentative D call TRBD1 (5 bases). V was trimmed by 10 bases and J by 4 bases, leaving 22 bases between them. Germline lookup yields CDR1 ENHRY and CDR2 SYGVKD. The CDR3 sequence is 15 residues long. CDR3: CATSPSVRVATEAFF. The CDR3 DNA reads TGTGCCACCAGCCCCTCTGTCAGGGTGGCCACTGAAGCTTTCTTT.

The V call is TRBV28, the J call TRBJ1-4; D might be TRBD1 (6 bases). Germline CDR1 MDHEN, CDR2 SYDVKM. Trimming left V 2 bases short and J 6 bases short, with 7 bases between. The CDR3 is made up of 13 amino acids. DNA for the CDR3: TGTGCCAGCAGTTTAGGGGGCGATGAAAAACTGTTTTTT. This codes for CASSLGGDEKLFF.

The rearrangement links TRBV19 to TRBJ2-3; D is uncertain. In germline, CDR1 is LNHDA, CDR2 SQIVND (reference sequence). The CDR3 has 14 residues. Trimming took off 10 bases at V and 0 bases at J, with 14 bases between the two ends. The CDR3 DNA reads TGTGCCATCCGGAAGACGGCTAGCACAGATACGCAGTATTTT. Protein: CAIRKTASTDTQYF.